This T cell receptor (beta chain) stems from a study of T cells in Graves' hyperthyroidism and ophthalmopathy. Study results and caveats: Ophthalmopathy, which appeared later, was predicted by the model a median roughly 6.6 months before onset.

To note about this clonotype: The antigen is undetermined.

The hyperthyroidism patients had all been newly diagnosed, and their disease duration was under 2 months. Their ages ranged from 18 to 65 years. Diagnoses were established using clinical symptoms, serum thyroxine and TRAb, thyroid ultrasound and orbital computed tomography. Fresh peripheral blood, about 9.3 ml, yielded the PBMCs. Germline V gives CDR1 SNHLY, CDR2 FYNNEI. The CDR3 consists of 16 residues. V trimming: 4 bases; J trimming: 4 bases; junction bases outside the gene matches: 4. The source material, RNA transcripts, was used to amplify TCR beta CDR3 regions. First-round RT-PCR targeting the TCR CDR3 was performed with the HTBI primer set. TCRdb used MiXCR to reprocess the multiplex PCR reads, holding one entry per CDR3 protein. This sample has fewer than 30,000 distinct CDR3 sequences, with around 47% found just once.

V usage is TRBV2 and J usage is TRBJ2-3; TRBD2 aligns across 14 bases. Specimen: blood. The sequence was collected from a woman between 35 and 50 years old with Graves' hyperthyroidism that later progressed to Graves' ophthalmopathy. CDR3: CASSAGLAGVADTQYF. CDR3 DNA sequence: TGTGCCAGCAGTGCGGGACTAGCGGGAGTTGCAGATACGCAGTATTTT.